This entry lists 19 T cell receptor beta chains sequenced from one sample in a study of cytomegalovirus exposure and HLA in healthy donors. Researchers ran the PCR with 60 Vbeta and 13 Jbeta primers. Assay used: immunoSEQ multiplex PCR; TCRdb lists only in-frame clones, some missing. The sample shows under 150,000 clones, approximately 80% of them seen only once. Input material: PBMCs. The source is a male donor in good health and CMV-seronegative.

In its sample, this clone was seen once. CDR3 coding DNA: TGCGCCAGCAGTACTGGACTAGCGGGAGGGAATGAGCAGTTCTTC. Protein product: CASSTGLAGGNEQFF. The J gene is TRBJ2-1, the V gene TRBV5-1; 15 bases agree with TRBD2. With V trimmed by 5 bases and J by 7 bases, 4 bases remained unmatched. This CDR3 region has 15 residues. Germline lookup yields CDR1 SGHRS and CDR2 YFSETQ. The full variable domain, its missing parts supplied by reference TRBV5-1 and TRBJ2-1, is KAGVTQTPRYLIKTRGQQVTLSCSPISGHRSVSWYQQTPGQGLQFLFEYFSETQRNKGNFPGRFSGRQFSNSRSEMNVSTLELGDSALYLCASSTGLAGGNEQFFGPGTRLTVL.

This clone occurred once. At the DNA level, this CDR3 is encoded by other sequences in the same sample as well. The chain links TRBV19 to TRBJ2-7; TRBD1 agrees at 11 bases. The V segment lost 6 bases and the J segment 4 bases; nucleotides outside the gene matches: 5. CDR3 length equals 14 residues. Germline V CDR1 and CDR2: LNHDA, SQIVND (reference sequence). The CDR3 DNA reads TGTGCCAGTAGCCCCGGGACAGGGGGGTACGAGCAGTACTTC. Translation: CASSPGTGGYEQYF.

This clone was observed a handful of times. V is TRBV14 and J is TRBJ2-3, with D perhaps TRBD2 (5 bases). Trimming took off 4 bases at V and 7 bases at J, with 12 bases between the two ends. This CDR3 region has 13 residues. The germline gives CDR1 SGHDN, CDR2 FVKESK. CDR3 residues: CASSLTGSYTQYF. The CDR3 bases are TGTGCCAGCAGCCTTACTGGGAGTTATACGCAGTATTTT.

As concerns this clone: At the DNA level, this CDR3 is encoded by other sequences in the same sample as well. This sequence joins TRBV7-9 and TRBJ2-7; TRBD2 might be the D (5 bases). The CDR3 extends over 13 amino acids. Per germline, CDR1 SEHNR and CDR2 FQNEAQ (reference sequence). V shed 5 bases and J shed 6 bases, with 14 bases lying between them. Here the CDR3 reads CASSPDRGSEQYF. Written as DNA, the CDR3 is TGTGCCAGCAGCCCCGATCGGGGAAGCGAGCAGTACTTC. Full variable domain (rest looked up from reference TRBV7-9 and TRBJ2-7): DTGVSQNPRHKITKRGQNVTFRCDPISEHNRLYWYRQTLGQGPEFLTYFQNEAQLEKSRLLSDRFSAERPKGSFSTLEIQRTEQGDSAMYLCASSPDRGSEQYFGPGTRLTVT.

The DNA for the CDR3 is TGTGCCAGCAGATCAGGGACAGGGGCTTTTCAGCCCCAGCATTTT. This codes for CASRSGTGAFQPQHF. The chain combines TRBV27 with TRBJ1-5; 10 positions agree with TRBD1. This CDR3 spans 15 amino acids. Per the germline V gene, CDR1 is MNHEY and CDR2 is SMNVEV (reference sequence). Unmatched junction bases numbered 8, after V lost 6 bases and J lost 6 bases.

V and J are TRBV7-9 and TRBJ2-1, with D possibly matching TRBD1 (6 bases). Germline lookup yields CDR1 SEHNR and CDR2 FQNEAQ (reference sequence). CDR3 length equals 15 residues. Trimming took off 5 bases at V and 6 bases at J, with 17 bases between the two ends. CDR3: CASSLIRGPLNEQFF. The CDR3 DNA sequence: TGTGCCAGCAGCCTGATCAGGGGACCCCTCAATGAGCAGTTCTTC.

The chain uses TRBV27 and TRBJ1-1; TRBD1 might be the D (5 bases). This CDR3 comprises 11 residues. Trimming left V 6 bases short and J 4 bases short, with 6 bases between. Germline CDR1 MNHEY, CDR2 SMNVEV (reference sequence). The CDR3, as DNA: TGTGCCAGCAGGGGGGGCACTGAAGCTTTCTTT. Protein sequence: CASRGGTEAFF.

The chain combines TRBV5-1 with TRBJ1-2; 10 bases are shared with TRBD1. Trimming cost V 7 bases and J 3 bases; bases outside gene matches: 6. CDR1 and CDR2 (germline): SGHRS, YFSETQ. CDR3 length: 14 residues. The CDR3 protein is CASATGGFDYGYTF. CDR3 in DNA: TGCGCCAGCGCGACAGGGGGCTTCGACTATGGCTACACCTTC.

CDR3 nucleotide sequence: TGTGCCAGCAGCGAGGACACCATATATTTT. This codes for CASSEDTIYF. The rearrangement joins TRBV11-2 to TRBJ1-3; no clear D. There are 10 residues in the CDR3. CDR1 is SGHAT, CDR2 FQNNGV, per germline. Between the trimmed V and J ends, which lost 5 bases and 8 bases, there was a span of 4 bases.

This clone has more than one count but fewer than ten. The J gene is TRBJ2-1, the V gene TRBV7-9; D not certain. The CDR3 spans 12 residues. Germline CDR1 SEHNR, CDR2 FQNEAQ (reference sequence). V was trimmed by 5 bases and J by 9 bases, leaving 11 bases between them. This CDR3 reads CASSNRVAEQFF. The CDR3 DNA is TGTGCCAGCAGCAATAGAGTCGCTGAGCAGTTCTTC.

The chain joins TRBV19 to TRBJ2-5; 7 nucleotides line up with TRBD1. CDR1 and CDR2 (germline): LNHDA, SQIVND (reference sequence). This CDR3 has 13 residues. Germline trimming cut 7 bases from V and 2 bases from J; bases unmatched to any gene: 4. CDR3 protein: CASTTGPQETQYF. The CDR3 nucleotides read TGTGCCAGTACGACAGGGCCTCAAGAGACCCAGTACTTC.

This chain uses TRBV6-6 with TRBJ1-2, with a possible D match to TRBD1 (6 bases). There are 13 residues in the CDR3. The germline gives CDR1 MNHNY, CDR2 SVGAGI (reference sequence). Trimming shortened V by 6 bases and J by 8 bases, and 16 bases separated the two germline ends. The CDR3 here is CASSPGQFNGYTF. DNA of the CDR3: TGTGCCAGCAGCCCTGGACAGTTTAACGGCTACACCTTC.

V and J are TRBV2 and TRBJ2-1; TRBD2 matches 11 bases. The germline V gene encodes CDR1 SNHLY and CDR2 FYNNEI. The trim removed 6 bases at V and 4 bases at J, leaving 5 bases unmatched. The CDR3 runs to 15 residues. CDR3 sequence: CASSDLAGGYNEQFF. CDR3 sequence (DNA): TGTGCCAGCAGCGATCTAGCGGGAGGTTACAATGAGCAGTTCTTC. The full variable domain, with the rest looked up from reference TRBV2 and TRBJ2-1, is EPEVTQTPSHQVTQMGQEVILRCVPISNHLYFYWYRQILGQKVEFLVSFYNNEISEKSEIFDDQFSVERPDGSNFTLKIRSTKLEDSAMYFCASSDLAGGYNEQFFGPGTRLTVL.

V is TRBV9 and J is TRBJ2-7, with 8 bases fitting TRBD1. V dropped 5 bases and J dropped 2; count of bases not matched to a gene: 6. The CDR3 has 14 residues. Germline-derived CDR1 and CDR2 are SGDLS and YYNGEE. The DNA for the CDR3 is TGTGCCAGCAGTGTACAGGGGGGCCCCTACGAGCAGTACTTC. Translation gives CASSVQGGPYEQYF.

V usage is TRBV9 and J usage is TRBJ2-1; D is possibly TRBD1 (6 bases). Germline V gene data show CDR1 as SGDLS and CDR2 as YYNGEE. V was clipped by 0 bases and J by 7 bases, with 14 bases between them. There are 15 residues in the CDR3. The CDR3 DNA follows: TGTGCCAGCAGCGTAGGAGGGGGTAGGCGGAATGAGCAGTTCTTC. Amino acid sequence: CASSVGGGRRNEQFF.

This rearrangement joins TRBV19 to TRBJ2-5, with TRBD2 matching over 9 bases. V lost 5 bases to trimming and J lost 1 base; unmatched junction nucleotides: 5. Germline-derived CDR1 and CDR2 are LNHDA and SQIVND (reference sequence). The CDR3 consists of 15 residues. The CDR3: CASSSWTSAQETQYF. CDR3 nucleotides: TGTGCCAGTAGTTCCTGGACTAGCGCCCAAGAGACCCAGTACTTC.

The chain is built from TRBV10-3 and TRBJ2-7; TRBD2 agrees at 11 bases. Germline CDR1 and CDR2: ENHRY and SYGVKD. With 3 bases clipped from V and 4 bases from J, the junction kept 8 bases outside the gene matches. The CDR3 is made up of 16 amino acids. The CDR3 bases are TGTGCCATCAGTGACGTGACTAGCGGGACTACTTACGAGCAGTACTTC. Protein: CAISDVTSGTTYEQYF.

The CDR3 is CASSFRDRGTYEQYF. The CDR3 bases are TGCGCCAGCAGCTTCCGGGACAGGGGGACCTACGAGCAGTACTTC. The chain has TRBV5-1 and TRBJ2-7; 11 nucleotides match TRBD1. The CDR3 runs 15 residues. Germline CDR1 reads SGHRS; CDR2 reads YFSETQ. The junction had 3 bases not matched to a gene; V was cut back by 2 bases and J by 2 bases.

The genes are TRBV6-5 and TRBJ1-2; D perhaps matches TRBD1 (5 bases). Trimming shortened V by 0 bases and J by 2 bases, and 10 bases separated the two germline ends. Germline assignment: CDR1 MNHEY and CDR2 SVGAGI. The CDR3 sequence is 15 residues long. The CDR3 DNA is TGTGCCAGCAGTTACTCGATGGGGGGGAACTATGGCTACACCTTC. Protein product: CASSYSMGGNYGYTF.